Given below is one TCR beta chain in context. In Seattle, patients joined the study during active infection and were tracked longitudinally. V was cut by 5 bases and J by 4 bases, with 18 bases left in between. The CDR3 runs to 15 residues. The germline gives CDR1 KGHSH, CDR2 LQKENI. As originally analysed: Researchers report that nucleated cell counts were estimated from reference gene primer amplification. The protocol was immunoSEQ multiplex PCR, while the TCRdb copy is restricted to in-frame clones and leaves out a portion. V, J and clone size are those of that table, while D and trimming were read from the DNA. The sample records 250,000 to 350,000 clones, more than 80% being singletons. These data come from a study of blood T cell repertoires in COVID-19. For the study at large: The United States, Italy and Spain supplied acute and convalescent COVID-19 samples.

The sequenced material came from peripheral blood. This clonotype was obtained from a woman between 45 and 65 years old with COVID-19, enrolled during active disease. This rearrangement joins TRBV18 to TRBJ2-7, with TRBD2 as a possible D gene (5 bases). The CDR3 DNA reads TGTGCCAGCTCAGGATCACTAGACGAGACATACGAGCAGTACTTC. Its protein is CASSGSLDETYEQYF.